This passage covers 7 T cell receptor beta chains from one sample sequenced in a study of T cell clonality in common variable immunodeficiency. The study, taken as a whole, reports: Common variable immunodeficiency TCR beta sequences reportedly had fewer deletions and N-nucleotide insertions.

Their antigens are not known. The assay was immunoSEQ multiplex PCR, and TCRdb's table has in-frame clones only and misses some. The repertoire consists of tens of thousands of clones, none detected only once. Sequencing input: peripheral blood mononuclear cells. These receptors all stem from a human donor with common variable immunodeficiency.

This clone was seen repeatedly, ten times or more. Read data end 3 residues before the CDR3 end; the end is taken from the germline J gene. The rearrangement uses TRBV6-2 or TRBV6-3 and TRBJ2-5; D call uncertain. The CDR3 loop spans 16 amino acids. Germline-derived CDR1 and CDR2 are MNHEY and SVGEGT. V dropped 0 bases and J dropped 5 bases, with 16 bases sitting between them. CDR3 residues: CASSYSKAWHMETQYF. Partial CDR3 DNA: TGTGCCAGCAGTTACTCGAAGGCCTGGCACATGGAGACC.

This clone occurred many times. Read sequence stops 3 residues before the CDR3 end, and the germline J gene provides the missing end. The chain combines TRBV7-6 with TRBJ1-1; unclear D gene. V was cut by 0 bases and J by 1 base, with 6 bases left in between. The CDR3 runs to 14 residues. Germline V CDR1 and CDR2: SGHVS, FNYEAQ. CDR3 DNA (partial): TGTGCCAGCAGCTTAGCGAGCGAGAACACTGAA. As protein: CASSLASENTE. The CDR3 reads in full as CASSLASENTEAFF.

This clone was seen repeatedly, ten times or more. CDR3 region: CASSRAGGPTTGELFF. The DNA read from the CDR3 is TGTGCCAGCAGCCGAGCGGGGGGGCCGACCACCGGGGAG. V is TRBV6-2 or TRBV6-3 and J is TRBJ2-2; 10 nucleotides line up with TRBD2. The read ends 3 residues early relative to the CDR3; the germline J gene fills the gap. The trim removed 6 bases at V and 4 bases at J, leaving 8 bases unmatched. This CDR3 has 16 residues. Germline V CDR1 and CDR2: MNHEY, SVGEGT.

This clone has ten or more counts. Sequencing ends 3 residues short of the CDR3 end; the germline J gene provides the rest. The chain uses TRBV5-1 and TRBJ2-3; D is uncertain. Germline assignment: CDR1 SGHRS and CDR2 YFSETQ. Between the trimmed V and J ends, which lost 0 bases and 0 bases, there was a span of 11 bases. CDR3 length: 16 residues. The CDR3 DNA, read in part, is TGCGCCAGCAGCTTGGTCCCGCCCACTAGCACAGATACG. Protein: CASSLVPPTSTDT. In full, the CDR3 is CASSLVPPTSTDTQYF.

This clone was recorded many times. The read comes to an end 3 residues before the CDR3 does, leaving the germline J gene to fill in the end. The chain combines TRBV7-2 with TRBJ2-5; TRBD2 aligns across 15 bases. After removal of 5 bases from V and 6 bases from J, the junction contained 4 bases not matched to a gene. There are 15 residues in the CDR3. Looked up from germline, CDR1 is SGHTA and CDR2 is FQGNSA. The CDR3 DNA, read in part, is TGTGCCAGCAGCACGGGACTAGCGGGGGGACAGACC. This sequence encodes CASSTGLAGGQT. The whole CDR3 sequence is CASSTGLAGGQTQYF.

Many counts were recorded for this clone. The sequenced fragment ends 3 residues before the CDR3 boundary, so the rest is inferred from the germline J gene. The chain is built from TRBV7-2 and TRBJ2-7, with 9 bases that match TRBD1. V lost 1 base, J lost 4 bases, and 5 bases stayed unmatched. CDR1 is SGHTA and CDR2 is FQGNSA in the germline V gene. This CDR3 has 15 amino acids. The sequenced part of the CDR3 DNA is TGTGCCAGCAGCTTAGGGGGACAGGGTGGGTACGAG. It codes for CASSLGGQGGYE. The full CDR3 protein reads CASSLGGQGGYEQYF.

Regarding this clone: With the read ending 3 residues before the CDR3 end, the germline J gene is used to fill in that end. The chain carries TRBV7-9 and TRBJ1-5; D is unresolved. CDR1 and CDR2 from the germline V gene are SEHNR and FQNEAQ (reference sequence). The CDR3 covers 13 residues. Trimming removed 4 bases at V and 0 bases at J, with 4 bases between. This chain's CDR3 is CASSYSSNQPQHF. CDR3 DNA, as far as it was read: TGTGCCAGCAGCTATAGTAGCAATCAGCCC.